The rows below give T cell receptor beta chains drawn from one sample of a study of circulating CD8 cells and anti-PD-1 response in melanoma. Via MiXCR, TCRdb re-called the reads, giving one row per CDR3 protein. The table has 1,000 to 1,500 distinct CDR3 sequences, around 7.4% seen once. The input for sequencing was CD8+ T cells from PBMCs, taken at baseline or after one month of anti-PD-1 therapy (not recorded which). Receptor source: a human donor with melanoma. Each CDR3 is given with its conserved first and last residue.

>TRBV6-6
CASTPVGGAESQYF
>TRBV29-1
CSVVGGTSTDTQYF
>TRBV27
CASSLRLGEKLFF
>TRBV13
CASRDRGNEQFF
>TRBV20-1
CSANFRGAANTGELFF
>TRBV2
CASIGLAENPSYNEQFF
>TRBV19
CASSPTHNEQFF
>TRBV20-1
CSARDFEGNTIYF
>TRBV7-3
CASSLAGGAYNEQFF
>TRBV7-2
CASSPKRVEQFF
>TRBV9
CASSGDRGNEQFF
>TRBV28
CASSLPRTAYEQYF
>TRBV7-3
CASEQGGNTGELFF
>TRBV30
CAWSAGQGYHEQYF
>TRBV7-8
CASSLGMDIQYF
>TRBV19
CASSPSYNEQFF
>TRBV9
CASSIYLCSVEDTSKDGTYEQYF
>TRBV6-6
CASSYMDPTDTQYF
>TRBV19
CATSQGAVDCEQYF
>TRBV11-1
CASSPTQGAWSEQYF
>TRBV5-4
CASSQEQGANGYTF
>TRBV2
CASSDGRVDGFQETQYF
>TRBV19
CASRSEDPNEQFF
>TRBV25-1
CASSDGFIEELFF
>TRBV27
CASSSNINQPQHF
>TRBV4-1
CASSEWDRNTGELFF
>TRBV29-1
CSVEDLDQGANTEAFF
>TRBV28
CASSFRDRGQPNYGYTF
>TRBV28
CASSSRLEDTQYF
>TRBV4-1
CASSTPTGVDTGELFF
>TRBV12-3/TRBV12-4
CASSYLTGQDGGYTF
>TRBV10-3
CAISGEGNSPLHF
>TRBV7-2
CASSLFPQGKFHEQYF
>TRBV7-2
CASSLTGSRLLYEQYF
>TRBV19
CASMNSGVNQPQHF
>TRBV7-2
CASSSDSNTQYF
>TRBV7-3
CASSSSGGLNTGELFF
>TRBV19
CATSQGAVDYEQYF
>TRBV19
CASRANTEAFF
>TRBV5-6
CASSGEQGGEKLFF
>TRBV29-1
CSVEPNTGELFF